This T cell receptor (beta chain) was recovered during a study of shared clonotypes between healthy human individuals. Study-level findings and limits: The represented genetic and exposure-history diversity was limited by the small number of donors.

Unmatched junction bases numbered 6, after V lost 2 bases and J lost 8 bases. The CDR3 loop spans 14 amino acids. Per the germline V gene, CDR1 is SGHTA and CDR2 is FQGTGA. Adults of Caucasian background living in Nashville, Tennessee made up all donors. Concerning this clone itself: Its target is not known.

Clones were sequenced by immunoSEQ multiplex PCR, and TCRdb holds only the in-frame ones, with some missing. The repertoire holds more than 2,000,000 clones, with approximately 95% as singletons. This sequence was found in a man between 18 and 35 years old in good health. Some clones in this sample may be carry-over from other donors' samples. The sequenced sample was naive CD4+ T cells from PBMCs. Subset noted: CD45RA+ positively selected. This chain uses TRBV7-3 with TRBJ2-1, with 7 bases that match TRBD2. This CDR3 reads CASSLSLAADEQFF. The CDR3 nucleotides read TGTGCCAGCAGCTTATCGCTAGCGGCTGATGAGCAGTTCTTC.